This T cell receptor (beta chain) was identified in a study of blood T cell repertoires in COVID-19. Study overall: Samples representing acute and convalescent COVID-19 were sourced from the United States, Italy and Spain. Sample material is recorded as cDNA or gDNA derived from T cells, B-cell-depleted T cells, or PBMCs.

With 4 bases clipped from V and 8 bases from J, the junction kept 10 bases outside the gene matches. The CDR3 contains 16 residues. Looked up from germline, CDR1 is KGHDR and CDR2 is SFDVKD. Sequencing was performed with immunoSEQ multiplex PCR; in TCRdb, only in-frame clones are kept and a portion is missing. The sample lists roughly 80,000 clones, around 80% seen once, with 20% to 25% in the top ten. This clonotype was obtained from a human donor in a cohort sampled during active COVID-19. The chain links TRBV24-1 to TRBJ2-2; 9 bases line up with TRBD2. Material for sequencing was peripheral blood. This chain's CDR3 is CATSELGLASSGELFF. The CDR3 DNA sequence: TGTGCCACCAGTGAACTAGGACTAGCGAGTTCTGGGGAGCTGTTTTTT.